This T cell receptor beta chain derives from a study of CD8+CD57+ T cells in acquired aplastic anemia. Study-wide context: Isolated CD4+ and CD8+ cells, once sorted, yielded DNA averaging around 3 ug. Healthy donor CD4+ cell samples had a mean of around 10 million reads. Findings and caveats of the study: Controls did not differ significantly from patients in CD8+ Simpson's diversity. Comparison of patients with controls identified roughly 30 shared CD8+ CDR3 sequences.

Profiles of TCR beta VDJ and CDR3 were generated from a genomic DNA template. TCRdb re-called the reads through MiXCR, storing one row per CDR3 protein. This table has some 130,000 distinct CDR3 sequences, approximately 41% appearing once. V lost 3 bases, J lost 9 bases, and 9 bases lay in between. The CDR3 is 13 amino acids. Germline CDR1 LNHDA, CDR2 SQIVND (reference sequence). This clonotype occurred a few times. Its specificity is unknown. Sample: sorted CD4+, CD8+, or CD8+CD57+ T cells (not recorded which) from PBMCs. The genes are TRBV19 and TRBJ1-6; unclear D gene. The origin of this receptor is a human donor in good health, serving as a control. The CDR3 spells CASSINEVSPLHF. CDR3 bases: TGTGCCAGTAGTATTAATGAGGTTTCACCCCTCCACTTT.